This T cell receptor beta chain comes out of a study of blood T cell repertoires in COVID-19. As for the study in general: Some COVID-19 samples were acute and others convalescent; all came from the United States, Italy and Spain. From T cells, B-cell-depleted T cells, or PBMCs came the material, which was cDNA or gDNA.

Original data processing: Reference gene primer amplification gave nucleated cell count estimates. The table came from immunoSEQ multiplex PCR; TCRdb's copy has only in-frame clones and leaves some out. The V and J calls and the clone size are those of that table, but D and trimming were determined from the DNA. The table lists 70,000 to 90,000 clones, roughly 84% of them singletons, with 10% to 12% in the top ten. This CDR3 is built from 15 residues. Per the germline V gene, CDR1 is MNHEY and CDR2 is SVGAGI. V lost 0 bases, J lost 7 bases, and 10 bases lay in between. The chain combines TRBV6-5 with TRBJ1-6, with a tentative D call TRBD1 (6 bases). The TCR sequence derives from a man between 65 and 85 years old with acute or convalescent COVID-19. Sequenced: peripheral blood. The CDR3 DNA reads TGTGCCAGCAGTTACTCCACAGGGTTAAATTCACCCCTCCACTTT. This translates into CASSYSTGLNSPLHF.